Listed below are T cell receptor beta chains from one sample, sequenced in a study of metastatic and nonmetastatic thyroid tumors. With MiXCR, TCRdb reprocessed the PCR reads. The sample lists about 22,000 clones, 20% to 25% occurring once. The specimen was blood. These receptors originate from a male donor with papillary thyroid cancer or a benign thyroid nodule (not recorded which). Some clones in this sample may be carry-over from other donors' samples. Each CDR3 is given with its conserved first and last residue. D genes are given only for firm matches. The listing skips clone size in some rows; elsewhere it reads once, few, many or a size class.

few	.	TRBV10-1	TRBJ2-2	TGCGCCAGCAGTGAGCAAGGGGCGAACACCGGGGAGCTGTTTTTT	CASSEQGANTGELFF
many	TRBD2	TRBV2	TRBJ2-3	TGTGCCAGCATGGCGGGAGTGGTAGATACGCAGTATTTT	CASMAGVVDTQYF
many	TRBD1	TRBV3-1	TRBJ1-2	TGTGCCAGCAGCCAATCGGGACAGGACTATGGCTACACCTTC	CASSQSGQDYGYTF
.	.	TRBV4-1	TRBJ2-1	TGCGCCAGCAGCCAAGAAGATGGTTCCGATGAGCAGTTCTTC	CASSQEDGSDEQFF
few	.	TRBV6-1	TRBJ1-1	TGTGCCAGCAGCGACACGACAGCCCGTATCGCTGAAGCTTTCTTT	CASSDTTARIAEAFF
.	TRBD1	TRBV19	TRBJ2-7	TGTGCCAGTAGTAACTGGGACAGGGAGGGCGAGCAGTACTTC	CASSNWDREGEQYF
.	TRBD2	TRBV14	TRBJ2-5	TGTGCCAGCAGCCATAATCCCACTAGCGGGAGGCCAATCCAAGAGAACCAGTACTTC	CASSHNPTSGRPIQENQYF
.	TRBD1	TRBV5-1	TRBJ1-1	TGCGCCAGCAGCCGACAGGGGAACACTGAAGCTTTCTTT	CASSRQGNTEAFF
many	.	TRBV20-1	TRBJ2-1	TGCAGTGCTAGAGACCTTTTGAGCTCCTACAATGAGCAGTTCTTC	CSARDLLSSYNEQFF
medium-sized	TRBD1	TRBV24-1	TRBJ2-5	TGTGCCACCAGTGGGGACAGGGTAAAAGAGACCCAGTACTTC	CATSGDRVKETQYF
many	.	TRBV19	TRBJ2-3	TGTGCCAGTAGGGGAAGCACAGATACGCAGTATTTT	CASRGSTDTQYF
many	TRBD2	TRBV19	TRBJ2-3	TGTGCCAGTAACCCTGGACTAGCGGGAGGAGGGGATACGCAGTATTTT	CASNPGLAGGGDTQYF
many	TRBD2	TRBV3-1	TRBJ2-1	TGTGCCAGCAGCCAAGGGCGGGGGACTAACCACTACAATGAGCAGTTCTTC	CASSQGRGTNHYNEQFF
few	TRBD1	TRBV2	TRBJ1-5	TGTGCCAGCGGGGACAGTTATAGCAATCAGCCCCAGCATTTT	CASGDSYSNQPQHF
many	TRBD2	TRBV30	TRBJ2-3	TGTGCCTGGAGTAATCAGCGGGGACGCACAGATACGCAGTATTTT	CAWSNQRGRTDTQYF
many	TRBD2	TRBV27	TRBJ2-3	TGTGCCAGCAGTTTTCGGGTGGCGACTAGCGGGAGTTCCCGCACAGATACGCAGTATTTT	CASSFRVATSGSSRTDTQYF
many	.	TRBV5-1	TRBJ2-1	TGCGCCAGCAGCTTGGGGTCCCACAATGAGCAGTTCTTC	CASSLGSHNEQFF
many	TRBD2	TRBV18	TRBJ2-2	TGTGCCAGCTCACACTCCACTCCAACGGGAGGTGGCACCGGGGAGCTGTTTTTT	CASSHSTPTGGGTGELFF
many	.	TRBV2	TRBJ2-3	TGTGCCAGCAGTGATATTGGGAGCACAGATACGCAGTATTTT	CASSDIGSTDTQYF
many	TRBD2	TRBV7-8	TRBJ2-5	TGTGCCACAACTAGCGGGAGGCTCCAAGAGACCCAGTACTTC	CATTSGRLQETQYF
many	.	TRBV2	TRBJ1-6	TGTGCCAGCAATTCCGGGACACCGAATTCACCCCTCCACTTT	CASNSGTPNSPLHF
.	.	TRBV6-5	TRBJ2-7	TGTGCCAGCAGTTACTTCCAGGGTAGCTCCTACGAGCAGTACTTC	CASSYFQGSSYEQYF
few	.	TRBV11-2	TRBJ1-6	TGTGCCAGCAGCACCACTAGACACCTCTCCTATAATTCACCCCTCCACTTT	CASSTTRHLSYNSPLHF
medium-sized	.	TRBV28	TRBJ2-6	TGTGCCAGCAGTATGACTCTCTCTGGGGCCAACGTCCTGACTTTC	CASSMTLSGANVLTF
many	.	TRBV11-2	TRBJ2-7	TGTGCCAGCAGCTTAATCGTCCCAAGGGACAAAAGCTCCTACGAGCAGTACTTC	CASSLIVPRDKSSYEQYF
few	.	TRBV6-5	TRBJ1-1	TGTGCCAGCAGTTCGTACAGGGCTGACACTGAAGCTTTCTTT	CASSSYRADTEAFF
few	.	TRBV6-1	TRBJ2-3	TGTGCCAGCAGTGTTGGTATTAGCGGTAGGGATACGCAGTATTTT	CASSVGISGRDTQYF
many	.	TRBV2	TRBJ1-4	TGTGCCAGCAGGATCTCCGGGACGGATAATGAAAAACTGTTTTTT	CASRISGTDNEKLFF
many	.	TRBV27	TRBJ1-2	TGTGCCAGCAGTTTTCGGGGATGGCATGGCTACACCTTC	CASSFRGWHGYTF
many	TRBD1	TRBV12-3/TRBV12-4	TRBJ1-2	TGTGCCAGCAGTTCTAGACAGGGGATCTATGGCTACACCTTC	CASSSRQGIYGYTF
.	TRBD1	TRBV6-9	TRBJ2-7	TGTGCCAGCAGTTACAGCCCGGGACAGGGTGGCGAGCGGTACTTC	CASSYSPGQGGERYF
few	TRBD2	TRBV24-1	TRBJ2-3	TGTGCCACCAGTGACCAAGCGGGAGTGGGGACAGATACGCAGTATTTT	CATSDQAGVGTDTQYF
.	.	TRBV30	TRBJ2-6	TGTGCCTGGACCAGAAAGGGTGCCTCTGGGGCCAAAGTCCTGACTTTC	CAWTRKGASGAKVLTF
many	.	TRBV27	TRBJ2-1	TGTGCCAGTAGTCCCCCGGGAGCGGACTCCTACAATGAGCAGTTCTTC	CASSPPGADSYNEQFF
.	TRBD1	TRBV12-3/TRBV12-4	TRBJ1-2	TGTCCCAGCAGTTCTGACAGGGACGTATTGAGCTACACCTTC	CPSSSDRDVLSYTF
.	.	TRBV6-6	TRBJ1-2	TGTGCCAGCAGTTACTCGGAGGATTTCTATGGCTACACCTTC	CASSYSEDFYGYTF
few	TRBD2	TRBV6-2/TRBV6-3	TRBJ2-7	TGTGCCAGCAGTTATACTAGCGGGAGGTCTCACCTATACGAGCAGTACTTC	CASSYTSGRSHLYEQYF
many	TRBD1	TRBV5-1	TRBJ1-2	TGCGCCAGCAGCCAAGTCGGGACAGCTATTAATGGCTACACCTTC	CASSQVGTAINGYTF
many	.	TRBV25-1	TRBJ2-7	TGTGCCAGCAGTCGAGCCGATGGGGGCGCCTCCTACGAGCAGTACTTC	CASSRADGGASYEQYF
many	.	TRBV18	TRBJ1-2	TGTGCCAGCTCACCTACAGTTCCAAACTATGGCTACACCTTC	CASSPTVPNYGYTF
.	TRBD1	TRBV30	TRBJ1-1	TGTGCCTGGAGCTCCACAGGGGGCGCCTGGGCTTTCTTT	CAWSSTGGAWAFF
once	.	TRBV11-2	TRBJ2-2	TGTGCCAGCAGCTTAGTCACCTCAGTCACCGGGGAGCTGTTTTTT	CASSLVTSVTGELFF
.	.	TRBV5-4	TRBJ2-3	TGTGCCAGCAGCGTGGCCCTGAGCAGCGCTTACACAGATACGCATTATTTT	CASSVALSSAYTDTHYF
many	.	TRBV24-1	TRBJ2-2	TGTGCCACCAGTGATTTATCAGACACCGGGGAGCTGTTTTTT	CATSDLSDTGELFF
many	TRBD1	TRBV5-1	TRBJ1-2	TGCGCCAGCAGCCTGACAGGGGACTATGGCTACACCTTC	CASSLTGDYGYTF
.	TRBD1	TRBV18	TRBJ1-1	TGTGCCAGCTCACGTTTGGACAGGCCCCGCATGAACACTGAAGCTTTCTTT	CASSRLDRPRMNTEAFF
many	.	TRBV11-2	TRBJ1-4	TGTGCCAGCAGCTTAGCTCTAGCAACTAATGAAAAACTGTTTTTT	CASSLALATNEKLFF
.	TRBD1	TRBV6-1	TRBJ1-2	TGTGCCAGCAGTCCCCAGGGGGGGGGCGACTATGGCTACACCTTC	CASSPQGGGDYGYTF
many	TRBD1	TRBV10-2	TRBJ2-5	TGCGCCAGCAGTGAGACAGGGGGCGGCGGGACCCAGTACTTC	CASSETGGGGTQYF
many	.	TRBV20-1	TRBJ2-1	TGCAGTGCTAGCCTCGGGACTCAAATTCCCAATGAGCAGTTCTTC	CSASLGTQIPNEQFF
many	.	TRBV2	TRBJ1-1	TGTGCCAGCAGTGGGCAGGTCCTGGGAGGGACTGAAGCTTTCTTT	CASSGQVLGGTEAFF
many	.	TRBV16	TRBJ2-5	TGTGCCAGCAGCCAGACACTAGGGGGAGAGACCCAGTACTTC	CASSQTLGGETQYF
many	TRBD2	TRBV27	TRBJ2-3	TGTGCCAGCAGAAAAGAGGCGGGAGGTCGGTTCTCCGCGCAGTATTTT	CASRKEAGGRFSAQYF
many	.	TRBV7-2	TRBJ2-6	TGTGCCAGCAGCCCTTCACCCGGTAGCTCTGGGGCCAACGTCCTGACTTTC	CASSPSPGSSGANVLTF
.	TRBD2	TRBV5-1	TRBJ2-3	TGCGCCAGCAGCTCGGGGGGGGACTTATCCACAGATACGCAGTATTTT	CASSSGGDLSTDTQYF
.	TRBD2	TRBV9	TRBJ2-7	TGTGCCAGCAGCCCCCGGGACTATCCGGGCGAGCAGTACTTC	CASSPRDYPGEQYF
.	.	TRBV20-1	TRBJ2-2	TGCAGTGCCCCATCCTCGATAGCGTCTTCGGGGACCGGGGAGCTGTTTTTT	CSAPSSIASSGTGELFF